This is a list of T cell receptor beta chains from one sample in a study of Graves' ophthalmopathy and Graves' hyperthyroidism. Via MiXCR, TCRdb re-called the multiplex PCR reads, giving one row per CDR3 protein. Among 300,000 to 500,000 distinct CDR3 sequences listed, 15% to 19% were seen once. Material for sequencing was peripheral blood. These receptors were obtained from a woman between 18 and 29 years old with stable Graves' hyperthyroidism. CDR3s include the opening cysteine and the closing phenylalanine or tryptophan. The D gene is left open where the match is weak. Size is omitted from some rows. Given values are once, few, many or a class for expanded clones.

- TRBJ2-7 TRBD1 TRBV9 CASSVLPGQTPGEQYF TGTGCCAGCAGCGTGCTTCCGGGACAGACCCCAGGGGAGCAGTACTTC
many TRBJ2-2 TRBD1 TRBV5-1 CASTTNWGQITGELFF TGCGCCAGCACCACTAACTGGGGACAGATCACCGGGGAGCTGTTTTTT
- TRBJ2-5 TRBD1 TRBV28 CASSLLGTGTETQYF TGTGCCAGCAGTTTATTAGGGACAGGGACGGAGACCCAGTACTTC
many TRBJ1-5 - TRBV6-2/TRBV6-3 CASSYTGYNQPQHF TGTGCCAGCAGCTACACCGGATACAATCAGCCCCAGCATTTT
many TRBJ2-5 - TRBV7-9 CASNPTNGRGETQYF TGTGCCAGCAACCCTACTAACGGACGCGGAGAGACCCAGTACTTC
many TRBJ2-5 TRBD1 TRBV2 CASSEAGGRETQYF TGTGCCAGCAGTGAAGCAGGGGGCAGGGAGACCCAGTACTTC
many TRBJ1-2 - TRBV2 CASSEVVVGVYGYTF TGTGCCAGCAGTGAAGTAGTAGTTGGGGTCTATGGCTACACCTTC
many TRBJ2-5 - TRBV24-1 CATSVPGGGETQYF TGTGCCACCAGTGTCCCGGGGGGCGGCGAGACCCAGTACTTC
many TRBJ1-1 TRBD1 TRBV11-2 CASSHRGPTEAFF TGTGCCAGCAGCCACAGGGGTCCCACTGAAGCTTTCTTT
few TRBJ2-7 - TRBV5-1 CASRTDPVVYEQYF TGCGCCAGCAGAACAGACCCCGTAGTCTACGAGCAGTACTTC
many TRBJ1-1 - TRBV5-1 CASSRDVDTEAFF TGCGCCAGCTCGAGGGATGTGGACACTGAAGCTTTCTTT
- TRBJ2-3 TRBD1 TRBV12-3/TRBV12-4 CASSPMNRGDTQYF TGTGCCAGCAGTCCTATGAACAGGGGAGATACGCAGTATTTT
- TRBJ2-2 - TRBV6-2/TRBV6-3 CASSPVDKDTGELFF TGTGCCAGCAGCCCAGTGGACAAGGACACCGGGGAGCTGTTTTTT
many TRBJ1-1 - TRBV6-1 CASSEAGGAWTEAFF TGTGCCAGCAGTGAAGCAGGGGGGGCTTGGACTGAAGCTTTCTTT
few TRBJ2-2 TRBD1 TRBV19 CASSIRGQGAGELFF TGTGCCAGTAGTATAAGGGGACAGGGGGCCGGGGAGCTGTTTTTT
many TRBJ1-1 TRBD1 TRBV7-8 CASSQMGGTGDTEAFF TGTGCCAGCAGCCAAATGGGGGGCACAGGGGACACTGAAGCTTTCTTT
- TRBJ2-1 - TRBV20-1 CSAGTYNEQFF TGCAGTGCGGGGACCTACAATGAGCAGTTCTTC
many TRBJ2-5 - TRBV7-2 CASSLDSYQETQYF TGTGCCAGCAGCTTAGACTCGTACCAAGAGACCCAGTACTTC
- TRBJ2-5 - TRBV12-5 CASGPVRQETQYF TGTGCTAGTGGTCCTGTCCGACAAGAGACCCAGTACTTC
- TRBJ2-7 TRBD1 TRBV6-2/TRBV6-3 CASSSVGQGRYEQYF TGTGCCAGCAGTTCTGTCGGACAGGGGCGCTACGAGCAGTACTTC
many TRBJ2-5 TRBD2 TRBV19 CASSIGRGLARQETQYF TGTGCCAGTAGTATAGGGCGGGGACTAGCGAGGCAAGAGACCCAGTACTTC
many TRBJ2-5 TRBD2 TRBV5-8 CASSLEGLAGDQETQYF TGTGCCAGCAGCTTGGAAGGTCTAGCGGGGGACCAAGAGACCCAGTACTTC
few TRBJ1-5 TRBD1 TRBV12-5 CASVRTGPPENQPQHF TGTGCTAGTGTTCGGACAGGGCCGCCCGAAAATCAGCCCCAGCATTTT
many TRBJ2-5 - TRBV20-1 CSANKGDQKETQYF TGCAGTGCTAATAAGGGGGACCAAAAGGAGACCCAGTACTTC
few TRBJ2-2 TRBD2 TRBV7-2 CASSPFSGDTGELFF TGTGCCAGCAGCCCATTTAGCGGGGACACCGGGGAGCTGTTTTTT
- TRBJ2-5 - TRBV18 CASSPDLTGETQYF TGTGCCAGCTCTCCCGACTTAACTGGGGAGACCCAGTACTTC
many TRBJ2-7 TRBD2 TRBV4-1 CASSQEPSGTYEQYF TGCGCCAGCAGCCAAGAGCCTAGCGGAACCTACGAGCAGTACTTC
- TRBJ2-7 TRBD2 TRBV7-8 CASSLTSGSQNEQYF TGTGCCAGCAGCCTGACTAGCGGGAGTCAGAACGAGCAGTACTTC
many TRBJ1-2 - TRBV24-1 CATSASPAWGGEGYTF TGTGCCACCAGTGCATCCCCAGCCTGGGGCGGCGAGGGCTACACCTTC
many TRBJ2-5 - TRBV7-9 CASSDGGLQETQYF TGTGCCAGCAGCGACGGAGGCCTGCAAGAGACCCAGTACTTC
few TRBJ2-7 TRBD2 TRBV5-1 CASSREVLAGNSYEQYF TGCGCCAGCAGCAGAGAGGTACTAGCGGGGAACTCCTACGAGCAGTACTTC
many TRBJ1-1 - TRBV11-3 CASSFFPNTEAFF TGTGCCAGCAGCTTTTTCCCGAACACTGAAGCTTTCTTT
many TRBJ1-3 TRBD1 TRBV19 CATRGLSSGNTIYF TGTGCCACCAGGGGGCTTAGCTCTGGAAACACCATATATTTT
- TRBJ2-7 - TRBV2 CASRSNRWGEQYF TGTGCCAGCCGTTCCAACCGTTGGGGGGAGCAGTACTTC
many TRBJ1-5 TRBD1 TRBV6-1 CASTPGQARQPQHF TGTGCCAGCACCCCCGGACAGGCGCGTCAGCCCCAGCATTTT
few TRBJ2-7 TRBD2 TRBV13 CASSFPGGADEQYF TGTGCCAGCAGCTTCCCCGGGGGGGCCGACGAGCAGTACTTC
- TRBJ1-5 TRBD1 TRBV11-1 CASSTTPGQGARQPQHF TGTGCCAGCAGCACCACTCCGGGACAGGGGGCACGACAGCCCCAGCATTTT
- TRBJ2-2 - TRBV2 CASSLKYTGELFF TGTGCCAGCTCCTTGAAATACACCGGGGAGCTGTTTTTT
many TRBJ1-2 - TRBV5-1 CASSKDRIYGYTF TGCGCCAGCAGCAAAGACAGGATCTATGGCTACACCTTC
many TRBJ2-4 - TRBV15 CATSRPPWNIQYF TGTGCCACCAGCAGACCGCCTTGGAACATTCAGTACTTC
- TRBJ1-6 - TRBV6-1 CASSGGRILNSPLHF TGTGCCAGCAGTGGAGGCCGGATCCTTAATTCACCCCTCCACTTT